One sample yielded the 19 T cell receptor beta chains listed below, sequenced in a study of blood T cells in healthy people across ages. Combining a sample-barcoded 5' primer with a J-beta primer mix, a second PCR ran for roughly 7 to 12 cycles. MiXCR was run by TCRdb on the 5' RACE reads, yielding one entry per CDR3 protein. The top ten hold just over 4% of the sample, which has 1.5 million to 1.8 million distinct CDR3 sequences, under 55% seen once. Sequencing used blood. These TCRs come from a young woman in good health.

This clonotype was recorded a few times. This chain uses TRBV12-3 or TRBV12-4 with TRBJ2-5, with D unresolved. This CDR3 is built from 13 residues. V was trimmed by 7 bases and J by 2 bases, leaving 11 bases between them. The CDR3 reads CASTGSLQETQYF. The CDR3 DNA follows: TGTGCCAGCACGGGTTCCCTACAAGAGACCCAGTACTTC.

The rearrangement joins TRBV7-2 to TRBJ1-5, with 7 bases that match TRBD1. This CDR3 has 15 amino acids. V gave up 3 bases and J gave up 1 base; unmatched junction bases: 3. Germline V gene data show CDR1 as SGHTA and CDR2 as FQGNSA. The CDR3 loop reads CASSFSTGSNQPQHF. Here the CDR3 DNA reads TGTGCCAGCAGCTTCTCGACAGGGAGCAATCAGCCCCAGCATTTT.

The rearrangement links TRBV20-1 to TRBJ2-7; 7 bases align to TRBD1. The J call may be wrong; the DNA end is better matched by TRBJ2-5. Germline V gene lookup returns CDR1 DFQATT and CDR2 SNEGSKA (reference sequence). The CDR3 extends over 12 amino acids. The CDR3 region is CSAATGIETQYF. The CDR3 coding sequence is TGCAGTGCCGCGACAGGGATCGAGACCCAGTACTTC.

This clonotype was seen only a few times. CDR3 region: CASSLVQGLSSYEQYF. The DNA for the CDR3 is TGTGCCAGCAGCTTAGTACAGGGGCTGTCCTCCTACGAGCAGTACTTC. The chain carries TRBV7-8 and TRBJ2-7, with 7 positions matching TRBD1. Germline CDR1 is SGHVS and CDR2 is FQNEAQ. The CDR3 is made up of 16 amino acids. J gave up 0 bases and V 1 base, and 6 bases lay outside the gene matches.

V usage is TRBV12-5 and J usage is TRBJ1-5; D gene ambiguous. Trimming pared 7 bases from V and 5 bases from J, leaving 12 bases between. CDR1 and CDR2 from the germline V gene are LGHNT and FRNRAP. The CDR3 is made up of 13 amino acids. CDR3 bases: TGTGCTAGTGCTCTAAGCGGGGATCAGCCCCAGCATTTT. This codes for CASALSGDQPQHF.

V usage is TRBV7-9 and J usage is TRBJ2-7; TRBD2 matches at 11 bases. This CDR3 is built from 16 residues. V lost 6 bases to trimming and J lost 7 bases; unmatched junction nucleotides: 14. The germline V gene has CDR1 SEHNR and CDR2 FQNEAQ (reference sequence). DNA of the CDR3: TGTGCCAGCAGGCCAACTAGCGGGGGCCTTTACAATGAGCAGTACTTC. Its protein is CASRPTSGGLYNEQYF. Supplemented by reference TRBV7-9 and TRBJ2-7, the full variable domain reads DTGVSQNPRHKITKRGQNVTFRCDPISEHNRLYWYRQTLGQGPEFLTYFQNEAQLEKSRLLSDRFSAERPKGSFSTLEIQRTEQGDSAMYLCASRPTSGGLYNEQYFGPGTRLTVT.

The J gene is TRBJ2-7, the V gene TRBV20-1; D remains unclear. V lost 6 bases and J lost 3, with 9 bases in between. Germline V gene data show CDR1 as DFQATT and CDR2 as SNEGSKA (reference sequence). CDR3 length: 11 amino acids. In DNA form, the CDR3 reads TGCAGTGCCACGGACGGCTACGAGCAGTACTTC. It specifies CSATDGYEQYF.

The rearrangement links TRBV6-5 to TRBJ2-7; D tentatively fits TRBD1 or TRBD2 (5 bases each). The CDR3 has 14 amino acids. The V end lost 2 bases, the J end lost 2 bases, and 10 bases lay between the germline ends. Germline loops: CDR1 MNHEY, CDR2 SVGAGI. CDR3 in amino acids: CASSYGDGPYEQYF. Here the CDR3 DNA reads TGTGCCAGCAGTTACGGGGACGGCCCCTACGAGCAGTACTTC.

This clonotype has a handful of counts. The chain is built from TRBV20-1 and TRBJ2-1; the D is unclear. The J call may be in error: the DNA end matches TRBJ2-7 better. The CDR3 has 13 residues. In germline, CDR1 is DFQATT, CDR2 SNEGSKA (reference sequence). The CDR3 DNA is TGCAGTGCTAGTAGGCCGGAGTACAATGAGCAGTACTTC. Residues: CSASRPEYNEQYF.

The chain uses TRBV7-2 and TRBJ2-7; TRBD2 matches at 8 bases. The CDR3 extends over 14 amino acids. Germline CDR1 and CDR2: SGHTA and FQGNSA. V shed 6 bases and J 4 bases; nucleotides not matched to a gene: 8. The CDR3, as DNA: TGTGCCAGCAGTCCGGCTAGCGGGCGTTACGAGCAGTACTTC. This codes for CASSPASGRYEQYF.

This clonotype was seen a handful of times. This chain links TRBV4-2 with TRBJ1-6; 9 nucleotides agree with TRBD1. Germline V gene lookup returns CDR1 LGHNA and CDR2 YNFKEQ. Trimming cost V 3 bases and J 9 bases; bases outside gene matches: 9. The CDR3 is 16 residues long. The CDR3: CASSHLDRGSSSPLHF. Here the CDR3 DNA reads TGTGCCAGCAGCCACCTCGACAGGGGGTCAAGTTCACCCCTCCACTTT.

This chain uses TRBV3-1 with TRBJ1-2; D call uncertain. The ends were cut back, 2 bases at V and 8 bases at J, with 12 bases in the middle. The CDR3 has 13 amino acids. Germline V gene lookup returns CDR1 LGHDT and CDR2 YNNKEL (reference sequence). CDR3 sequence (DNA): TGTGCCAGCAGCCAATCTCATAGCGCCGGCTACACCTTC. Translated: CASSQSHSAGYTF.

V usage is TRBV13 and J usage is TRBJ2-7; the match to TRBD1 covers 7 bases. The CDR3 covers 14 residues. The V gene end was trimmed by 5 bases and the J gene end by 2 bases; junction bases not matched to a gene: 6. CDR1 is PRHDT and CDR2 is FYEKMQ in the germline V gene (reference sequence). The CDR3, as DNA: TGTGCCAGCAGCCAGGGACAGATGGCCTACGAGCAGTACTTC. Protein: CASSQGQMAYEQYF.

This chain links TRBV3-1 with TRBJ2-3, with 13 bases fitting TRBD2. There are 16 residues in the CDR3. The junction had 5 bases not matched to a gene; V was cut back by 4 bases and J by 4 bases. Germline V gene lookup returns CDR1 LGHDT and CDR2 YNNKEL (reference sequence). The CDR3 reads CASSRTSGSFPDTQYF. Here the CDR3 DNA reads TGTGCCAGCAGCCGGACTAGCGGGAGTTTCCCAGATACGCAGTATTTT.

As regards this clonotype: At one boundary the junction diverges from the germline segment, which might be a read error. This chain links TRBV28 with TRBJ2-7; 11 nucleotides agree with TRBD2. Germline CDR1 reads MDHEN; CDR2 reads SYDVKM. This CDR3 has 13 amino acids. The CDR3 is CASTSGSLYAQYF. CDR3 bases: TGTGCCAGTACTAGCGGGAGCCTCTACGCGCAGTACTTC. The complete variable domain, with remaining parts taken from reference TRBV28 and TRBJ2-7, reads DVKVTQSSRYLVKRTGEKVFLECVQDMDHENMFWYRQDPGLGLRLIYFSYDVKMKEKGDIPEGYSVSREKKERFSLILESASTNQTSMYLCASTSGSLYAQYFGPGTRLTVT.

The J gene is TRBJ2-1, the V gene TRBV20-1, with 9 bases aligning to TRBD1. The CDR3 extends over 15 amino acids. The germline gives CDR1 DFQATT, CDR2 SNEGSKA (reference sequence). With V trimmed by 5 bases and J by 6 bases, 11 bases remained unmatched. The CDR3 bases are TGCAGTGCTGGGTACAGGGGGCGCCCGGCCAATGAGCAGTTCTTC. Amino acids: CSAGYRGRPANEQFF.

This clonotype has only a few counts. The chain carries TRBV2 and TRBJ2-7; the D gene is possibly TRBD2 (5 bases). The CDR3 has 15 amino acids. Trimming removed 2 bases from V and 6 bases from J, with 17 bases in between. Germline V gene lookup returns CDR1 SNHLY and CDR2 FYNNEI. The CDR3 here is CASSESRGGPGEQYF. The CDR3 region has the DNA TGTGCCAGCAGTGAATCTCGCGGCGGGCCGGGCGAGCAGTACTTC.

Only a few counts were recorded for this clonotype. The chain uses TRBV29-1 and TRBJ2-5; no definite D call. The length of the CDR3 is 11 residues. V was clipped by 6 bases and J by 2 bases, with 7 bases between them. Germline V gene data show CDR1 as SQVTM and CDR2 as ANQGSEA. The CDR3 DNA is TGCAGCGTGGCATTACAAGAGACCCAGTACTTC. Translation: CSVALQETQYF. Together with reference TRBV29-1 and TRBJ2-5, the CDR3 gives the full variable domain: SAVISQKPSRDICQRGTSLTIQCQVDSQVTMMFWYRQQPGQSLTLIATANQGSEATYESGFVIDKFPISRPNLTFSTLTVSNMSPEDSSIYLCSVALQETQYFGPGTRLLVL.

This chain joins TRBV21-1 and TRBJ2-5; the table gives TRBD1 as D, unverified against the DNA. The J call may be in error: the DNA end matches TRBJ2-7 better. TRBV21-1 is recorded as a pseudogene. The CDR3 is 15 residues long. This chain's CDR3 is CASSVQGQGHYEQYF. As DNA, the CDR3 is TGTGCCAGCAGCGTGCAGGGACAGGGTCACTACGAGCAGTACTTC.